These T cell receptor beta chains were read from a single sample in a study of blood T cells in healthy people across ages. Each CDR3 protein is one row after TCRdb ran MiXCR on the 5' RACE reads. The sample lists some 1.5 million distinct CDR3 sequences; about 30% were seen once. What was sequenced was blood. The receptors shown here come from a woman in her 30s in good health. Each CDR3 is given with its conserved first and last residue. The D gene is left open where the match is weak. The listing skips clone size in some rows; elsewhere it reads once, few, many or a size class.

j_call | d_call | v_call | clone_size | cdr3_nt | cdr3_aa
TRBJ2-1 | . | TRBV20-1 | . | TGCAGTGCTAGAGATGTATCGGTGGTGGAGTTCTTC | CSARDVSVVEFF
TRBJ1-6 | . | TRBV28 | few | TGTGCCAGCAATGGAGCTGATAATTCACCCCTCCACTTT | CASNGADNSPLHF
TRBJ2-7 | TRBD2 | TRBV5-1 | few | TGCGCCAGCAGCCCAACCACTAGCGGGAGGGCCTACGAGCAGTACTTC | CASSPTTSGRAYEQYF
TRBJ2-1 | . | TRBV12-3/TRBV12-4 | few | TGTGCCAGCAGTTTGGAACAGCCCAATGAGCAGTTCTTC | CASSLEQPNEQFF
TRBJ1-1 | . | TRBV7-3 | few | TGTGCCAGCAGCGACTCAGGGGACACTGAAGCTTTCTTT | CASSDSGDTEAFF
TRBJ2-6 | . | TRBV18 | few | TGTGCCAGCTCACCCAGTGACAGCTCTGGGGCCAACGTCCTGACTTTC | CASSPSDSSGANVLTF
TRBJ2-1 | . | TRBV24-1 | . | TGTGCCACCAGTACAGGAGGTAGGAATGAGCAGTTCTTC | CATSTGGRNEQFF
TRBJ1-1 | . | TRBV11-2 | . | TGTGCCAGCACCCGGGTTGGTGAAGCTTTCTTT | CASTRVGEAFF
TRBJ2-7 | . | TRBV6-4 | . | TGTGCCAAAGGGGGGGGATCCCGCTCCTACGAGCAGTACTTC | CAKGGGSRSYEQYF
TRBJ1-4 | . | TRBV4-1 | . | TGCGCCAGCAGCCAAGTCCTAGGCAGCCGACGGGTTAATGAAAAACTGTTTTTT | CASSQVLGSRRVNEKLFF
TRBJ2-2 | TRBD1 | TRBV24-1 | . | TGTGCCACCAGTGCCAGCGGGACAGGGTCCACCGGGGAGCTGTTTTTT | CATSASGTGSTGELFF
TRBJ2-3 | . | TRBV5-1 | . | TGCGCCAGCAGCTGGGACAACCGCACAGATACGCAGTATTTT | CASSWDNRTDTQYF
TRBJ1-2 | TRBD1 | TRBV20-1 | . | TGCAGTGCAAAACCGGGACAGGGGTCTAACTATGGCTACACCTTC | CSAKPGQGSNYGYTF
TRBJ2-3 | . | TRBV7-6 | . | TGTGCCAGCAACTCGGGACGTCGCAGCACAGATACGCAGTATTTT | CASNSGRRSTDTQYF
TRBJ2-7 | . | TRBV21-1 | few | TGTGCCAGCAGCAAGCGGTCACAGGGCCTTCACGAGCAGTACTTC | CASSKRSQGLHEQYF
TRBJ2-1 | . | TRBV11-2 | . | TGTGCCAGCAGCTTAGGAGGGACGGGTCGGTTCTTC | CASSLGGTGRFF
TRBJ2-1 | TRBD2 | TRBV6-2/TRBV6-3 | . | TGTGCCAGCAGTTACGCGACGCTAGCGGAAGGGAACAATGAGCAGTTCTTC | CASSYATLAEGNNEQFF
TRBJ2-3 | . | TRBV7-9 | few | TGTGCCAGCAGCGCCCTCGACGGTTCGGGGACGCAGTATTTT | CASSALDGSGTQYF
TRBJ2-1 | TRBD2 | TRBV5-1 | few | TGCGCCAGCAGCTTACCGACTAGCGGGGGCCCTAGCTCCTACAATGAGCAGTTCTTC | CASSLPTSGGPSSYNEQFF
TRBJ1-5 | . | TRBV6-2/TRBV6-3 | . | TGTGCCAGCAGTTACTCGAACAGGAGACAGCCCCAGCATTTT | CASSYSNRRQPQHF